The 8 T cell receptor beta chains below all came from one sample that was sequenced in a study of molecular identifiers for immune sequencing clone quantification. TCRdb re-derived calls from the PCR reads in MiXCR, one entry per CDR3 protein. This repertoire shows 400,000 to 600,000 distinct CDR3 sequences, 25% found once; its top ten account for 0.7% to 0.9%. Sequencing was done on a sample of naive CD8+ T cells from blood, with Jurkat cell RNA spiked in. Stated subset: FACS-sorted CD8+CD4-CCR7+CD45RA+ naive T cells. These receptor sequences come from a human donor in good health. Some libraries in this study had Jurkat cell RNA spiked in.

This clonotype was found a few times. In DNA, the CDR3 is TGCAGTGCTGAACAGGTCCCCGGGGGAGGCCTTGCCTACGAGCAGTACTTC. Protein product: CSAEQVPGGGLAYEQYF. The rearrangement joins TRBV20-1 to TRBJ2-7; D is possibly TRBD2 (6 bases). Germline CDR1 DFQATT, CDR2 SNEGSKA (reference sequence). The V gene lost 5 bases and the J gene lost 2 bases, with 25 bases spanning the gap. The CDR3 consists of 17 residues.

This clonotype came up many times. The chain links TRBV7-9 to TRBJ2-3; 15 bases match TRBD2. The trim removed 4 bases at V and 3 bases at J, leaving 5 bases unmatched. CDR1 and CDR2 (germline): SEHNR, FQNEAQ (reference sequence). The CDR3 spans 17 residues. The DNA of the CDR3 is TGTGCCAGCAGCTCCTGGACTAGCGGGAGGGCGACAGATACGCAGTATTTT. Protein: CASSSWTSGRATDTQYF.

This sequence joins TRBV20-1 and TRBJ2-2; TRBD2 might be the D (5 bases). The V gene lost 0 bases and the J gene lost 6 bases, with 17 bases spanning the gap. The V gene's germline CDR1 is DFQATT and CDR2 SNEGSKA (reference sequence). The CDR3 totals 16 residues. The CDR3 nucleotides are TGCAGTGCTAGAGATCTCCGGACTGACTTCTCCGGGGAGCTGTTTTTT. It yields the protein CSARDLRTDFSGELFF.

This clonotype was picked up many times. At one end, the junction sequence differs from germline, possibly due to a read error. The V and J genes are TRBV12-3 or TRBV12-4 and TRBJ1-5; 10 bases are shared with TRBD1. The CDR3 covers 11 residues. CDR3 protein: CASSSGTGENF. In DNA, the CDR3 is TGTGCCAGCAGCTCCGGGACAGGGGAAAATTTT.

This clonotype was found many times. CDR3 protein: CSARASGSYTDTQYF. Written as DNA, the CDR3 is TGCAGTGCTAGAGCAAGCGGGAGTTACACAGATACGCAGTATTTT. V usage is TRBV20-1 and J usage is TRBJ2-3, with TRBD2 matching 8 bases. The CDR3 covers 15 residues. The junction had 5 bases not matched to a gene; V was cut back by 1 base and J by 2 bases. The germline CDR1 and CDR2 sequences are DFQATT and SNEGSKA (reference sequence).

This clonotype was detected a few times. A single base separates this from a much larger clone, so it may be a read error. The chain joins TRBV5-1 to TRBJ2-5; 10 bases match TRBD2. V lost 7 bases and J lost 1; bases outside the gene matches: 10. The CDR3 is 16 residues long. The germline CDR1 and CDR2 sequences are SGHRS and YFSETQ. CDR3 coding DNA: TGCGCCAGCTGCCGGGAGTCTAGCGGGGGCCAAGAGACCCAGTACTTC. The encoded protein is CASCRESSGGQETQYF.

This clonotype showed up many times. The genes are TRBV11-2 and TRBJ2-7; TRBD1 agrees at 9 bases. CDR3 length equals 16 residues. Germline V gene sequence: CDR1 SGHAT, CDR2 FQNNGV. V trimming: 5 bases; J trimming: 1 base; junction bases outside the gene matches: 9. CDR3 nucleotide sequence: TGTGCCAGCAGCCCCATTGGGGGGACAGGGTCCTACGAGCAGTACTTC. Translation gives CASSPIGGTGSYEQYF.

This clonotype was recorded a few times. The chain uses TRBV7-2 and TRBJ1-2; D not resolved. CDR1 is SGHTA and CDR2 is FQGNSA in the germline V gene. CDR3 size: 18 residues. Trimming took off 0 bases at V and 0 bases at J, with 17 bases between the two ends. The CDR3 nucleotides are TGTGCCAGCAGCTTAGCGTTTGGCGCAGGACCGACTAACTATGGCTACACCTTC. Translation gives CASSLAFGAGPTNYGYTF.